One and the same sample provided the 26 T cell receptor beta chains below, sequenced in a study of blood T cell repertoires in COVID-19. Profiling relied on immunoSEQ multiplex PCR, and the TCRdb table lists in-frame clones only, not all of them. The sample includes around 170,000 clones, 70% to 90% seen only once; the top ten take roughly 4.2%. The sequencing sample was made of peripheral blood. The source of these receptors is a woman in her 30s with acute or convalescent COVID-19.

The V call is TRBV28, the J call TRBJ1-2, with D tentatively TRBD1 (6 bases). V was clipped by 6 bases and J by 5 bases, with 22 bases between them. This CDR3 is built from 16 residues. Looked up from germline, CDR1 is MDHEN and CDR2 is SYDVKM. This chain's CDR3 is CASSLGRGTLGYGYTF. CDR3 nucleotide sequence: TGTGCCAGCAGCCTAGGCCGAGGGACACTTGGGTATGGCTACACCTTC.

The chain recombines TRBV11-2 with TRBJ2-7, with 10 bases aligning to TRBD2. Germline values: CDR1 SGHAT, CDR2 FQNNGV. The V gene end was trimmed by 8 bases and the J gene end by 4 bases; junction bases not matched to a gene: 2. The CDR3 extends over 12 amino acids. The CDR3 loop is CASSAGGYEQYF. The CDR3 nucleotides read TGTGCCAGCTCAGCGGGAGGGTACGAGCAGTACTTC.

The genes are TRBV5-1 and TRBJ1-1; no reliable D call. The CDR3 contains 16 residues. Per germline, CDR1 SGHRS and CDR2 YFSETQ. V lost 0 bases and J lost 2, with 14 bases in between. CDR3 bases: TGCGCCAGCAGCTTGGTTCTCGGGGTCGGAAACACTGAAGCTTTCTTT. This translates into CASSLVLGVGNTEAFF.

This chain links TRBV6-5 with TRBJ2-3, with TRBD2 as a possible D gene (7 bases). The CDR3 is 12 amino acids. The germline V gene has CDR1 MNHEY and CDR2 SVGAGI. Trimming removed 6 bases at V and 9 bases at J, with 13 bases between. This CDR3 is CASSQGGGTQYF. The CDR3, as DNA: TGTGCCAGCAGCCAAGGGGGGGGGACGCAGTATTTT.

The chain is built from TRBV10-1 and TRBJ2-2; D possibly corresponds to TRBD2 (6 bases). Germline values: CDR1 WNHNN, CDR2 SYGVQD (reference sequence). The V end lost 10 bases, the J end lost 0 bases, and 12 bases lay between the germline ends. This CDR3 has 14 amino acids. The CDR3 spells CATRAGANTGELFF. DNA of the CDR3: TGCGCCACCCGAGCGGGCGCGAACACCGGGGAGCTGTTTTTT.

The chain's CDR3 is CASSFRGGENTIYF. The CDR3 DNA reads TGCGCCAGCAGCTTTCGTGGGGGGGAAAACACCATATATTTT. J is TRBJ1-3 and V is TRBV5-1; a weak D match, TRBD1 (5 bases). Per germline, CDR1 SGHRS and CDR2 YFSETQ. The CDR3 has 14 residues. V was trimmed by 2 bases and J by 6 bases, leaving 12 bases between them.

The chain carries TRBV5-6 and TRBJ2-1; the D gene is possibly TRBD2 (5 bases). CDR3 length equals 16 residues. Per germline, CDR1 SGHDT and CDR2 YYEEEE. V was shortened by 2 bases and J by 0 bases, with 12 bases between the two germline ends. The CDR3 region has the DNA TGTGCCAGCAGCTTACTAGTTGGAGGCTCCTACAATGAGCAGTTCTTC. Translating it yields CASSLLVGGSYNEQFF.

This clone showed up just once. V and J are TRBV28 and TRBJ2-1; D remains ambiguous. Looked up from germline, CDR1 is MDHEN and CDR2 is SYDVKM. This CDR3 region has 14 residues. With 6 bases removed from V and 2 bases from J, the gap between germline ends came to 11 bases. The CDR3 region has the DNA TGTGCCAGCAGGTTAAGGAGCCCCTACAATGAGCAGTTCTTC. This translates into CASRLRSPYNEQFF.

In its sample, this clone was seen many times. CDR3: CASSLAGGLARQFF. CDR3 coding DNA: TGTGCCAGCAGCTTAGCCGGAGGACTAGCGAGACAGTTCTTC. The gene calls are TRBV7-6 and TRBJ2-1; TRBD2 agrees at 9 bases. CDR1 SGHVS and CDR2 FNYEAQ come from the germline V gene. V shed 0 bases and J 13 bases; nucleotides not matched to a gene: 7. The length of the CDR3 is 14 residues.

The V gene is TRBV11-2, the J gene TRBJ2-3; TRBD2 might be the D (6 bases). Per the germline V gene, CDR1 is SGHAT and CDR2 is FQNNGV. V lost 5 bases and J lost 3, with 12 bases in between. This CDR3 is 14 amino acids long. The CDR3 spells CASSLGGRTDTQYF. As DNA, the CDR3 is TGTGCCAGCAGCCTTGGGGGGAGAACAGATACGCAGTATTTT.

The chain is built from TRBV19 and TRBJ2-1; possible D gene TRBD2, 5 bases. The germline V and J ends were trimmed by 7 bases and 5 bases, with 9 bases remaining between them. This CDR3 comprises 12 residues. Germline V gene data show CDR1 as LNHDA and CDR2 as SQIVND (reference sequence). The CDR3 loop reads CASKRRDNEQFF. CDR3 DNA sequence: TGTGCCAGTAAGCGGCGGGACAATGAGCAGTTCTTC.

The rearrangement uses TRBV6-5 and TRBJ1-1, with TRBD1 matching 8 bases. The CDR3 is 14 amino acids. The V gene end was trimmed by 3 bases and the J gene end by 3 bases; junction bases not matched to a gene: 3. CDR1 and CDR2 from the germline V gene are MNHEY and SVGAGI. DNA of the CDR3: TGTGCCAGCAGTTATGACAGGGGAGACACTGAAGCTTTCTTT. It translates to CASSYDRGDTEAFF.

The table lists this clone with a count of one. The chain carries TRBV30 and TRBJ2-7; TRBD2 agrees at 8 bases. The CDR3 has 13 amino acids. CDR1 and CDR2 from the germline V gene are GTSNPN and SVGIG (reference sequence). Trimming cost V 3 bases and J 2 bases; bases outside gene matches: 3. DNA of the CDR3: TGTGCCTGGAGACTAGCGGATGCCTACGAGCAGTACTTC. It specifies CAWRLADAYEQYF.

The gene calls are TRBV27 and TRBJ2-5, with TRBD1 as a possible D gene (5 bases). CDR3 length equals 14 residues. The germline CDR1 and CDR2 sequences are MNHEY and SMNVEV (reference sequence). Trimming stripped 0 bases from V and 5 bases from J, with 10 bases between. As DNA, the CDR3 is TGTGCCAGCAGTTTATCTTCAGGGATGGAGACCCAGTACTTC. This encodes CASSLSSGMETQYF.

The rearrangement links TRBV7-2 to TRBJ2-5; no clear D gene. This CDR3 has 12 residues. Germline V CDR1 and CDR2: SGHTA, FQGNSA. Trimming removed 2 bases at V and 7 bases at J, with 8 bases between. The CDR3 DNA sequence: TGTGCCAGCAGCTTAACGCCCGGGACCCAGTACTTC. The encoded protein is CASSLTPGTQYF. Using reference TRBV7-2 and TRBJ2-5 for the parts outside the CDR3, the full variable domain is GAGVSQSPSNKVTEKGKDVELRCDPISGHTALYWYRQSLGQGLEFLIYFQGNSAPDKSGLPSDRFSAERTGGSVSTLTIQRTQQEDSAVYLCASSLTPGTQYFGPGTRLLVL.

The count of this clone is one. The V and J genes are TRBV29-1 and TRBJ2-7; maybe TRBD2 (6 bases). Trimming removed 5 bases from V and 3 bases from J, with 11 bases in between. The CDR3 spans 12 residues. Germline V lookup: CDR1 SQVTM, CDR2 ANQGSEA. The CDR3 DNA sequence: TGCAGCGTTACCGGGACTGTCTACGAGCAGTACTTC. The encoded protein is CSVTGTVYEQYF.

V gene TRBV6-5 combines with J gene TRBJ2-7, with TRBD2 matching over 7 bases. The CDR3 has 16 amino acids. Germline CDR1 MNHEY, CDR2 SVGAGI. V trimming: 0 bases; J trimming: 2 bases; junction bases outside the gene matches: 7. The CDR3 loop is CASSYSIRDYPYEQYF. The CDR3 DNA reads as TGTGCCAGCAGTTACTCGATCCGGGACTACCCCTACGAGCAGTACTTC.

The CDR3 loop is CSANRGGVGNTEAFF. In nucleotides, the CDR3 is TGCAGCGCAAATAGGGGGGGCGTCGGGAACACTGAAGCTTTCTTT. The rearrangement joins TRBV29-1 to TRBJ1-1; TRBD1 is a possible D gene (6 bases). The length of the CDR3 is 15 residues. The germline CDR1 and CDR2 sequences are SQVTM and ANQGSEA. The V end lost 7 bases, the J end lost 1 base, and 19 bases lay between the germline ends.

The chain carries TRBV2 and TRBJ1-5; D is possibly TRBD1 (5 bases). The V end lost 11 bases, the J end lost 7 bases, and 18 bases lay between the germline ends. Germline-derived CDR1 and CDR2 are SNHLY and FYNNEI. The CDR3 runs 13 residues. The CDR3: CASAKGLNQPQHF. In DNA, the CDR3 is TGTGCCTCAGCGAAGGGGTTGAACCAGCCCCAGCATTTT.

The CDR3 spells CASSSAGGRGYTF. CDR3 coding DNA: TGTGCCAGCAGCTCTGCAGGGGGAAGGGGCTACACCTTC. The V and J genes are TRBV7-2 and TRBJ1-2; the match to TRBD1 covers 7 bases. The CDR3 has 13 residues. Per germline, CDR1 SGHTA and CDR2 FQGNSA. J was trimmed by 8 bases and V by 4 bases; bases with no gene match: 7.

V and J are TRBV1 and TRBJ1-2. TRBV1 is deemed a pseudogene. There are 17 residues in the CDR3. The CDR3 nucleotides are TGCACCAGCAGCCATTTCTCGGTCGCGGGAATGGATAATGGCTACACCTTC. This sequence encodes CTSSHFSVAGMDNGYTF.

This clone is categorized as medium-sized. V usage is TRBV5-1 and J usage is TRBJ2-7, with 7 bases lining up with TRBD2. V dropped 4 bases and J dropped 3; count of bases not matched to a gene: 7. The V gene's germline CDR1 is SGHRS and CDR2 YFSETQ. The CDR3 spans 14 residues. In DNA, the CDR3 is TGCGCCAGCAGCCCCACCGGACTAGACTACGAGCAGTACTTC. It yields the protein CASSPTGLDYEQYF.

This rearrangement joins TRBV11-2 to TRBJ2-1; D gene unclear. This CDR3 is 13 amino acids long. Germline CDR1 SGHAT, CDR2 FQNNGV. V was trimmed by 0 bases and J by 7 bases, leaving 7 bases between them. The CDR3 region has the DNA TGTGCCAGCAGCTTAGACCCCGCGAATGAGCAGTTCTTC. The encoded protein is CASSLDPANEQFF.

J is TRBJ2-7 and V is TRBV15; 9 bases are a match to TRBD2. Germline values: CDR1 LNHNV, CDR2 YYDKDF (reference sequence). This CDR3 spans 15 amino acids. The V gene end was trimmed by 4 bases and the J gene end by 0 bases; junction bases not matched to a gene: 4. The CDR3 spells CATSISGSASYEQYF. The CDR3 coding sequence is TGTGCCACCAGCATTAGCGGGAGCGCCTCCTACGAGCAGTACTTC.

The gene calls are TRBV30 and TRBJ2-7; the D gene is possibly TRBD1 (5 bases). Germline CDR1 GTSNPN, CDR2 SVGIG (reference sequence). Trimming removed 4 bases from V and 5 bases from J, with 15 bases in between. There are 13 residues in the CDR3. The CDR3 loop is CAWMKDTSHEQYF. CDR3 DNA: TGTGCCTGGATGAAGGACACCAGCCACGAGCAGTACTTC.

V gene TRBV25-1 combines with J gene TRBJ2-5; D is ambiguous. The CDR3 consists of 13 residues. The V end lost 6 bases, the J end lost 1 base, and 9 bases lay between the germline ends. Germline V lookup: CDR1 MGHDK, CDR2 SYGVNS. CDR3 sequence: CASRWQSQETQYF. The DNA of the CDR3 is TGTGCCAGCAGGTGGCAGTCCCAAGAGACCCAGTACTTC.